A selection of T cell receptor beta chains follows, all from one sample in a study of cytomegalovirus exposure and HLA in healthy donors. Measured with immunoSEQ multiplex PCR; TCRdb has only the in-frame clones, and not every one. The table records 150,000 to 200,000 clones, under 9.5% of them present only once. Sequencing was performed on PBMCs. The source of these receptors is a woman in her 30s in good health and CMV-seropositive. The conserved cysteine and the conserved F or W are not part of the CDR3 here.

j_gene | v_gene | CDR3aa
TRBJ2-1 | TRBV4-2 | ASSQGGNRYNEQF
TRBJ2-7 | TRBV10-3 | AISDRGNHEQY
TRBJ2-3 | TRBV15 | ATSRGGRTRGTQY
TRBJ2-2 | TRBV7-9 | ASSLRTGGLRGTGELF
TRBJ2-3 | TRBV30 | ARRRAGGWDTQY
TRBJ1-4 | TRBV7-9 | ASSLGTGSNEKLF
TRBJ1-2 | TRBV9 | ASSVEGAVNYGYT
TRBJ2-7 | TRBV12-5 | ASGLSGPPYLYEQY
TRBJ2-5 | TRBV21-1 | ASRQNPGAQY
TRBJ2-1 | TRBV2 | ARGQSSYNEQF
TRBJ2-1 | TRBV6-6 | ASTTNAGFNEQF
TRBJ1-1 | TRBV5-1 | ASSLDRGNTEAF
TRBJ2-1 | TRBV7-9 | ASSWPERDFHNEQF
TRBJ2-7 | TRBV6-1 | ASMPRDSSYEQY
TRBJ1-1 | TRBV10-2 | ASSEGSLTEAF
TRBJ2-7 | TRBV4-2 | ASSRENRGRPGYEQY
TRBJ2-5 | TRBV7-9 | ASSTDRGAETQY
TRBJ2-7 | TRBV5-1 | ASSFRQTPYEQY
TRBJ1-2 | TRBV27 | ASSLSPRGLGYT
TRBJ2-1 | TRBV7-9 | ASSLQGTSGFRNEQF
TRBJ2-7 | TRBV7-2 | ASTPQSERLYYEQY
TRBJ2-3 | TRBV9 | ASSVGGRGTDTQY
TRBJ1-2 | TRBV27 | ASSERQGRDGYT
TRBJ1-4 | TRBV7-6 | ASSSSGTVNEKLF
TRBJ2-1 | TRBV10-1 | ASSPLAGPYNEQF
TRBJ2-1 | TRBV9 | ASSLAGVRGSNEQF
TRBJ1-5 | TRBV5-1 | ASSPGTGRQPQH
TRBJ1-2 | TRBV14 | ASSARQAWGGYT
TRBJ2-7 | TRBV6-5 | ASSYLNRGEDEQY
TRBJ1-2 | TRBV5-1 | ASSIWTGGANGYT
TRBJ1-1 | TRBV6-1 | ASSESPPGYTEAF
TRBJ2-1 | TRBV11-2 | ASSPGGWVNEQF
TRBJ1-1 | TRBV29-1 | SVQEEDYEAF
TRBJ1-1 | TRBV9 | ASSDDVTGGDTEAF
TRBJ2-3 | TRBV19 | ASNRLAGEVSDTQY
TRBJ1-2 | TRBV6-1 | ASSELLRTGMYYGYT
TRBJ1-2 | TRBV4-1 | ASSQTGTDANYGYT
TRBJ2-1 | TRBV2 | ASSILAGGNEQF
TRBJ2-1 | TRBV6-5 | ASSYSFTSNNEQF
TRBJ2-7 | TRBV29-1 | SGLAGPYEQY
TRBJ1-1 | TRBV4-2 | ASSQEQGHLNTEAF
NA | TRBV6-5 | ASSQGHEQY
TRBJ1-2 | TRBV15 | ATSSYNPNYGYT
TRBJ2-3 | TRBV30 | AWSSSGMSTDTQY
TRBJ2-7 | TRBV7-2 | ASSLGTVGQY
TRBJ2-1 | TRBV5-1 | ATGPDSSYNEQF
TRBJ2-1 | TRBV21-1 | ASIPPATSTGNEQF
TRBJ1-2 | TRBV14 | ASSRDRGRWAYGYT
TRBJ2-1 | TRBV7-8 | ASSRTGGGYNEQF
TRBJ2-5 | TRBV14 | ASSANRETQY
TRBJ1-1 | TRBV6-5 | ASSSTGIEAF
TRBJ2-1 | TRBV7-9 | ASSVGTSGYNEQF
TRBJ2-7 | TRBV4-1 | ASGHFGQDASYEQY
TRBJ1-2 | TRBV29-1 | SVESERGRLADGYT